This TCR beta chain was sequenced in a study of human T cells and chemical hapten exposure (dated by TCRdb to the early 2020s). Study-level background: For sensitization, 2% DPC in acetone was applied to an approximately 2 cm by approximately 2 cm area of upper inner arm skin. Throughout the study period of 20 to 30 weeks, patients also received therapeutic DPC doses to the scalp every week. Patch testing on the upper back used Finn chambers containing 0.01% DPC, with scoring done after 6 days according to International Contact Dermatitis Research Group standards. The mostly female patient cohort included alopecia areata with under or over 50% scalp involvement, alopecia totalis and alopecia universalis. Libraries were pooled for sequencing, and variation in per-sample TCR yields was attributed mainly to small differences in library volumes within the pool. This study followed changes in the peripheral blood TCR repertoire in vivo during primary and secondary sensitization of alopecia patients to the hapten diphenylcyclopropenone (DPC). Blood was sampled from patients pre-sensitization (week 0) and at 2, 6 and about 24 weeks after DPC sensitization. Blood for TCR sequencing was provided by twenty-nine alopecia patients at one to four time points (pre-sensitization, 2, 6 and 24 weeks).

Library creation used RACE. For sequencing, a NextSeq 500 was employed. During library preparation, unique molecular identifiers were attached to individual cDNA molecules so that TCRs could be counted in a quantitative, reproducible way. Both TCR alpha and TCR beta chains were sequenced from each blood RNA sample. As for the original processing: Samples had a median of approximately 96,000 TCRs, with a range from 23,224 to 690,600. The Decombinator software suite was used to annotate V, J and CDR3 in the TCR reads. For PS versus PT1 abundance plots, all samples were subsampled to the same number of TCRs (28,000). Expanded TCRs were defined as absent before sensitization and observed at least eight times at the 2-week time point. TCRdb's own reprocessing of the public reads used fastp at Q25 and MiXCR and kept productive beta chains. Every CDR3 protein is listed once, alongside the most common genes and DNA of its rows. The V and J calls were determined by TCRdb, not by the authors. The sample yields around 380,000 distinct CDR3 sequences; more than 4.5% were counted once. The ten largest clonotypes hold under 3% of the sample.

V is cut back by 4 bases and J by 3 bases, with 10 bases in the junction unmatched. Reading from cysteine to phenylalanine, the CDR3 counts 15 amino acids. Solely the CDR3 DNA is kept, with 45 bases framed from the first base. From the germline V gene, CDR1 is SGHDT and CDR2 is YYEEEE. Findings and caveats that apply to the study as a whole: No change with DPC sensitization was found in the number of TCRs above 1 in 1000 frequency, and no evidence of global repertoire structure alterations was found. Because all patients had alopecia, a presumed autoimmune disease, the immune response of the patients might differ from that of healthy individuals. Compared with pre-sensitization or healthy control sets, expanded TCRs formed significantly more large CDR3 similarity clusters, which is consistent with antigen-driven responses. After repeated subsampling, the strength of the expansion versus patch-test correlation and the threshold at which it became significant changed. Patch test score was positively correlated with the number of PT1 expanded TCRs, with significance at thresholds 8, 16 and 32 but not at 4.

This clonotype was seen at least ten times. The antigen this receptor binds is unknown. No much larger clonotype is one base removed from it; base qualities were not supplied. In the paper's terms, the time point label means: patch test 1, 2 weeks after DPC sensitization. Interpreted using the paper, the treatment or condition label stands for: therapeutic diphenylcyclopropenone sensitization with weekly scalp DPC. At every patch-test visit, the blood draw took place before the patch test was put on. Eligible patients were aged 18 to 70, diagnosed with alopecia, deemed suitable for DPC therapy, and excluded if pregnant. Total RNA was extracted from unfractionated whole blood collected in Tempus Blood RNA tubes.

This TCR was sampled from a woman aged 45-65 years with alopecia areata. Some clones in this sample may be carry-over from other donors' samples. The chain links TRBV5-6 with TRBJ2-7, with 7 junctional bases fitting TRBD1. This sample comprised whole blood, obtained in connection with sensitization to the hapten diphenylcyclopropenone (DPC). The sequenced DNA: TGTGCCAGCAGCAGCGGACCGGGACAGAACTACGAGCAGTACTTC. Its amino acids are CASSSGPGQNYEQYF.